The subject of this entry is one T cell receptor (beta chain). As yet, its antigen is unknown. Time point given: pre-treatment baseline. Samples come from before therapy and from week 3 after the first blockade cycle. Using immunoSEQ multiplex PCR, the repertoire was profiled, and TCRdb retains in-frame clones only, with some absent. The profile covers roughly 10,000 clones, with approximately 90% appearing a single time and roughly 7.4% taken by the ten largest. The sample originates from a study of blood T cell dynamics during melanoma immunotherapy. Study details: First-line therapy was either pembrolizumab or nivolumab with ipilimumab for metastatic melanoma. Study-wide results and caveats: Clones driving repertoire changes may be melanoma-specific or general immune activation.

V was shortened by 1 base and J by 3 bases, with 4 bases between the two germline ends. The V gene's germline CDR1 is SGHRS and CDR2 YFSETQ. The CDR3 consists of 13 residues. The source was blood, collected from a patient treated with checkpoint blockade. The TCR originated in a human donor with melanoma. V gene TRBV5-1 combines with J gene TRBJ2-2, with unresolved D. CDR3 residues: CASSLLYTGELFF. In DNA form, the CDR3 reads TGCGCCAGCAGCTTGCTGTACACCGGGGAGCTGTTTTTT. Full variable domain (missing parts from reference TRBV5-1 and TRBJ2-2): KAGVTQTPRYLIKTRGQQVTLSCSPISGHRSVSWYQQTPGQGLQFLFEYFSETQRNKGNFPGRFSGRQFSNSRSEMNVSTLELGDSALYLCASSLLYTGELFFGEGSRLTVL.